Ten or more counts support the clone carrying this T cell receptor beta chain. Its antigen is not identified. The data were taken from a study of T cells in Graves' hyperthyroidism and ophthalmopathy. Study-wide points: Ophthalmopathy was identified by the model a median roughly six months ahead of onset. Blood samples included most of the expanded thyroid clonotypes exceeding 0.001.

Each ophthalmopathy patient scored at least 3 on the Clinical Activity Score and at least 4 on NOSPECS grade, with duration under 3 months. This CDR3 spans 11 amino acids. V gave up 8 bases and J gave up 7 bases; unmatched junction bases: 6. The V gene's germline CDR1 is DFQATT and CDR2 SNEGSKA (reference sequence). TCR beta CDR3 sequences were amplified from RNA transcripts. HTBI primers were employed in a first-round RT-PCR of the TCR CDR3. TCRdb independently ran MiXCR on the multiplex PCR reads; one entry per CDR3 protein. Altogether a few hundred thousand distinct CDR3 sequences are present, roughly 13% being singletons, with the ten largest covering about 37%.

The receptor's source is a woman between 35 and 50 years old with Graves' ophthalmopathy. The chain has TRBV20-1 and TRBJ1-1; 8 bases fit TRBD1. Sequenced: blood. In DNA form, the CDR3 reads TGCAGTACGACAGGGGATGATGAAGCTTTCTTT. Its translation is CSTTGDDEAFF.